The 26 T cell receptor beta chains presented below share a single source sample, sequenced in a study of T cells in Graves' hyperthyroidism and ophthalmopathy (dated by TCRdb to about 2019). Library preparation employed multiplex PCR. This sample was sequenced with an Illumina HiSeq 2000. TCR beta CDR3 regions were amplified from RNA transcripts. A first-round RT-PCR of the TCR CDR3 used the HTBI primer set with the Qiagen OneStep RT-PCR kit. The public reads were reprocessed in TCRdb via fastp at Q25 and MiXCR, keeping in-frame beta chains. Rows are unified per CDR3 protein, each entry keeping the most common DNA and genes. In this sample the table shows 96,000 or so distinct CDR3 sequences, 51% of which occur a single time. Of the sample, 27% is held by the ten largest clones. Sequencing was done on a sample of blood. These TCRs come from a woman aged 40 to 55 with Graves' hyperthyroidism.

This clonotype was found many times. The chain carries TRBV20-1 and TRBJ1-2; TRBD1 might be the D (5 bases). The CDR3 loop spans 15 amino acids. Germline V gene data show CDR1 as DFQATT and CDR2 as SNEGSKA (reference sequence). The ends were cut back, 0 bases at V and 8 bases at J, with 19 bases in the middle. CDR3 amino acids: CSARENIAGEGGYTF. For the CDR3, the DNA is TGCAGTGCTAGAGAAAATATAGCGGGAGAGGGGGGCTACACCTTC.

In this sample, this clonotype turned up many times. The V and J genes are TRBV10-3 and TRBJ1-6; a possible D gene is TRBD1 (6 bases). The CDR3 totals 14 residues. Germline V gene data show CDR1 as ENHRY and CDR2 as SYGVKD. Trimming took 5 bases from V and 12 from J, leaving 17 bases between them. The CDR3 DNA follows: TGTGCCATCAGTCCTACAGGGTCCCCGGAACCCCTCCACTTT. Its protein product is CAISPTGSPEPLHF.

The chain recombines TRBV2 with TRBJ1-3; D not certain. Germline-derived CDR1 and CDR2 are SNHLY and FYNNEI. Deletions cut 4 bases from V and 8 bases from J, with 15 bases between. The CDR3 totals 14 residues. CDR3 DNA sequence: TGTGCCAGCAGTGGGATCTCTGGCTTAGACACCATATATTTT. It translates to CASSGISGLDTIYF.

This clonotype was recorded many times. The rearrangement joins TRBV7-9 to TRBJ2-6; possible D gene TRBD2, 6 bases. Trimming took 5 bases from V and 0 from J, leaving 11 bases between them. CDR1 SEHNR and CDR2 FQNEAQ come from the germline V gene (reference sequence). This CDR3 is 16 amino acids long. CDR3 nucleotides: TGTGCCAGCAGCACCACGGGGGTCTCTGGGGCCAACGTCCTGACTTTC. Translated, it gives CASSTTGVSGANVLTF. Full variable domain (rest looked up from reference TRBV7-9 and TRBJ2-6): DTGVSQNPRHKITKRGQNVTFRCDPISEHNRLYWYRQTLGQGPEFLTYFQNEAQLEKSRLLSDRFSAERPKGSFSTLEIQRTEQGDSAMYLCASSTTGVSGANVLTFGAGSRLTVL.

This clonotype was observed a few times. The V and J genes are TRBV20-1 and TRBJ2-7, with 11 bases matching TRBD2. V was clipped by 0 bases and J by 4 bases; unmatched bases: 11. The CDR3 has 17 residues. The germline CDR1 and CDR2 sequences are DFQATT and SNEGSKA (reference sequence). This chain's CDR3 is CSARDRTLAGEFYEQYF. CDR3 in DNA: TGCAGTGCTAGAGATAGGACACTAGCGGGGGAATTTTACGAGCAGTACTTC.

Comments on this clonotype: The conserved final phenylalanine or tryptophan is absent from the CDR3, which likely points to a read error. Because the CDR3's place on the DNA is in doubt, the DNA is left out and the CDR3 is given as listed by TCRdb. The rearrangement uses TRBV12-3 or TRBV12-4 and TRBJ1-1. Counting both end residues, the CDR3 totals 8 amino acids. The CDR3 sequence is CASGHAGV.

This clonotype showed up just a few times. With a much larger clone just one base away, this may be a read error. The conserved closing phenylalanine or tryptophan is absent in this CDR3, likely reflecting a read error. The V gene is TRBV11-2, the J gene TRBJ1-1; D remains unclear. The CDR3 totals 12 residues. V lost 8 bases and J 1 base, leaving 8 bases between the germline ends. The germline CDR1 and CDR2 sequences are SGHAT and FQNNGV. The CDR3 is CASARWNTEAFL. Written as DNA, the CDR3 is TGTGCCAGCGCCCGGTGGAACACTGAAGCTTTCCTT.

This chain joins TRBV7-2 and TRBJ2-7; D possibly corresponds to TRBD2 (5 bases). V dropped 2 bases and J dropped 4 bases, with 18 bases sitting between them. Germline CDR1 is SGHTA and CDR2 is FQGNSA. The CDR3 extends over 16 amino acids. Written as DNA, the CDR3 is TGTGCCAGCAGCTTAAGTATTTGGCTAGCTCGTTACGAGCAGTACTTC. Protein: CASSLSIWLARYEQYF. Full variable domain (rest looked up from reference TRBV7-2 and TRBJ2-7): GAGVSQSPSNKVTEKGKDVELRCDPISGHTALYWYRQSLGQGLEFLIYFQGNSAPDKSGLPSDRFSAERTGGSVSTLTIQRTQQEDSAVYLCASSLSIWLARYEQYFGPGTRLTVT.

This clonotype occurred many times. V gene TRBV7-2 combines with J gene TRBJ2-2; D ambiguous. Trimming stripped 1 base from V and 8 bases from J, with 5 bases between. The CDR3 extends over 12 amino acids. Germline V lookup: CDR1 SGHTA, CDR2 FQGNSA. The CDR3 sequence is CASSLGMGELFF. CDR3 DNA sequence: TGTGCCAGCAGCTTAGGCATGGGGGAGCTGTTTTTT.

This clonotype was picked up many times. V is TRBV7-2 and J is TRBJ1-6; maybe TRBD1 (5 bases). Germline CDR1 is SGHTA and CDR2 is FQGNSA. The CDR3 is made up of 15 amino acids. V lost 5 bases to trimming and J lost 7 bases, with 15 bases between them. The CDR3 DNA follows: TGTGCCAGCAGCCCCTCTCAGGGATACAATTCACCCCTCCACTTT. Its translation: CASSPSQGYNSPLHF.

The chain combines TRBV10-3 with TRBJ1-2; 7 nucleotides agree with TRBD1. Trimming removed 6 bases from V and 5 bases from J; junction bases left unmatched: 6. Looked up from germline, CDR1 is ENHRY and CDR2 is SYGVKD. This CDR3 has 13 amino acids. CDR3 sequence: CAISSRGDYGYTF. DNA for the CDR3: TGTGCCATCAGCAGCAGGGGGGATTATGGCTACACCTTC.

This chain joins TRBV7-2 and TRBJ2-7, with TRBD1 identical over 7 bases. V trimming: 5 bases; J trimming: 9 bases; junction bases outside the gene matches: 10. Germline lookup yields CDR1 SGHTA and CDR2 FQGNSA. CDR3 size: 13 residues. CDR3 in DNA: TGTGCCAGCAGCGAGACAGGGAAGGCCGGGCAGTACTTC. Translation gives CASSETGKAGQYF.

The J gene is TRBJ2-7, the V gene TRBV25-1; 10 bases map to TRBD1. The J call may be in error: the DNA end matches TRBJ2-5 better. The CDR3 is 15 residues long. Germline assignment: CDR1 MGHDK and CDR2 SYGVNS. CDR3 sequence: CASSPLDRGLETQYF. The CDR3 DNA follows: TGTGCCAGCAGTCCCCTCGACAGGGGGCTAGAGACCCAGTACTTC.

This clonotype was seen ten or more times. V usage is TRBV10-3 and J usage is TRBJ2-6, with D possibly matching TRBD2 (6 bases). V lost 4 bases to trimming and J lost 4 bases, with 14 bases between them. Germline V gives CDR1 ENHRY, CDR2 SYGVKD. This CDR3 has 16 residues. The CDR3 here is CAISVRGYTGANVLTF. The CDR3 DNA reads as TGTGCCATCAGTGTGCGGGGTTATACCGGGGCCAACGTCCTGACTTTC.

The chain employs TRBV2 and TRBJ1-5; 11 bases fit TRBD1. This CDR3 is 16 amino acids long. The ends lost 3 bases at V and 7 bases at J; junction bases unmatched: 8. Germline assignment: CDR1 SNHLY and CDR2 FYNNEI. DNA of the CDR3: TGTGCCAGCAGTGATGGGTTGGGACAGGGGGGACAGCCCCAGCATTTT. Residues: CASSDGLGQGGQPQHF.

This clonotype was detected ten times or more. This rearrangement joins TRBV15 to TRBJ1-5; 9 bases align to TRBD1. The CDR3 extends over 14 amino acids. V gave up 6 bases and J gave up 6 bases; unmatched junction bases: 6. Germline loops: CDR1 LNHNV, CDR2 YYDKDF (reference sequence). The CDR3 is CATSTGQGPQPQHF. DNA for the CDR3: TGTGCCACCAGTACGGGACAGGGTCCTCAGCCCCAGCATTTT.

Remarks on this clonotype: A much larger clone is a single base away; this may be a read error. This rearrangement joins TRBV20-1 to TRBJ2-7; D is uncertain. The V gene's germline CDR1 is DFQATT and CDR2 SNEGSKA (reference sequence). The CDR3 runs to 14 residues. CDR3 loop: CGARGLEPTYEQYF. CDR3 bases: TGCGGTGCTAGAGGCCTCGAACCTACCTACGAGCAGTACTTC.

The chain recombines TRBV6-1 with TRBJ1-6; no definite D call. Germline V gene sequence: CDR1 MNHNS, CDR2 SASEGT. V shed 8 bases and J shed 6 bases, with 11 bases lying between them. This CDR3 is 13 amino acids long. This chain's CDR3 is CASPFGPNSPLHF. Written as DNA, the CDR3 is TGTGCCAGCCCCTTCGGGCCTAATTCACCCCTCCACTTT.

The chain employs TRBV29-1 and TRBJ2-6; maybe TRBD2 (6 bases). The V gene lost 5 bases and the J gene lost 4 bases, with 9 bases spanning the gap. The germline CDR1 and CDR2 sequences are SQVTM and ANQGSEA. The CDR3 loop spans 13 amino acids. CDR3 bases: TGCAGCGTTTGGGCGGGAGGGGCCAACGTCCTGACTTTC. It translates to CSVWAGGANVLTF.

In its sample, this clonotype ranks as medium-sized. The chain links TRBV20-1 to TRBJ1-5, with a weak D call TRBD1 (6 bases). V lost 5 bases and J lost 6, with 23 bases in between. The CDR3 runs 16 residues. CDR1 and CDR2 (germline): DFQATT, SNEGSKA (reference sequence). As DNA, the CDR3 is TGCAGTGCTTCCGGGACAATGGGGGATGGTGGTCAGCCCCAGCATTTT. This gives the protein CSASGTMGDGGQPQHF.

The chain joins TRBV15 to TRBJ1-2, with D perhaps matching TRBD1 (6 bases). Trimming shortened V by 3 bases and J by 4 bases, and 18 bases separated the two germline ends. The CDR3 is made up of 16 amino acids. CDR1 is LNHNV and CDR2 is YYDKDF in the germline V gene (reference sequence). CDR3 sequence (DNA): TGTGCCACCAGCAGCGGGGGGCGGGACTGGAGCTATGGCTACACCTTC. It specifies CATSSGGRDWSYGYTF.

This clonotype was seen repeatedly, ten times or more. The CDR3 reads CASSPYRLAQPHTQYF. The CDR3, as DNA: TGTGCCAGCAGCCCCTACCGACTAGCCCAGCCGCATACGCAGTATTTT. The V and J genes are TRBV11-2 and TRBJ2-3; 7 nucleotides line up with TRBD2. The CDR3 is made up of 16 amino acids. CDR1 is SGHAT, CDR2 FQNNGV, per germline. The ends lost 5 bases at V and 7 bases at J; junction bases unmatched: 15.

The chain employs TRBV5-1 and TRBJ1-5, with D possibly TRBD1 on 5 matching bases. V lost 0 bases and J lost 11, with 21 bases in between. Germline assignment: CDR1 SGHRS and CDR2 YFSETQ. CDR3 length equals 16 residues. CDR3 sequence reads: CASSLASPGMGEAQHF. The CDR3 DNA reads TGCGCCAGCAGCTTGGCATCCCCGGGGATGGGGGAGGCCCAGCATTTT.

This chain joins TRBV20-1 and TRBJ1-5; D is possibly TRBD1 (5 bases). Germline V gives CDR1 DFQATT, CDR2 SNEGSKA (reference sequence). The CDR3 has 13 amino acids. V was clipped by 5 bases and J by 11 bases, with 19 bases between them. The CDR3 protein is CSASRDYQETQHF. The CDR3 DNA follows: TGCAGTGCTTCCCGGGACTACCAAGAGACCCAGCATTTT.

There are many counts of this clonotype. CDR3 bases: TGCGCCAGCAGCGGCTCTTTGGGCGGTGGCTATGGCTACACCTTC. Translating it yields CASSGSLGGGYGYTF. This chain uses TRBV5-1 with TRBJ1-2; unclear D gene. V was pared by 4 bases and J by 4 bases, with 17 bases between. There are 15 residues in the CDR3. CDR1 and CDR2 from the germline V gene are SGHRS and YFSETQ.

This clonotype was detected ten times or more. The chain couples TRBV20-1 to TRBJ1-1; 9 bases are shared with TRBD1. Germline loops: CDR1 DFQATT, CDR2 SNEGSKA (reference sequence). The CDR3 length is 12 residues. V lost 8 bases, J lost 4 bases, and 5 bases stayed unmatched. The CDR3, as DNA: TGCAGTTGGAGGACAGGGGCCACTGAAGCTTTCTTT. Its protein product is CSWRTGATEAFF.